The 17 T cell receptor beta chains in this list originate from one sample, sequenced in a study of radiotherapy plus CTLA-4 blockade in lung cancer. TCRdb's table, derived via immunoSEQ multiplex PCR, lists solely in-frame clones and lacks some. The sample contains tens of thousands of clones, roughly four fifths of which appear only once. Here the sequenced sample was peripheral blood, taken from a patient treated with radiotherapy plus ipilimumab. The receptors come from a human donor with non-small cell lung cancer who had stable disease on radiotherapy plus ipilimumab.

This clone was seen just once. The chain has TRBV23-1 and TRBJ2-1, with TRBD2 identical over 10 bases. TRBV23-1 is filed as an ORF, its function uncertain. V shed 2 bases and J 10 bases; nucleotides not matched to a gene: 26. This CDR3 contains 21 residues. CDR3 sequence: CASSQKVAGGKAVLLPEEQFF. The CDR3 coding sequence is TGCGCCAGCAGTCAAAAGGTAGCGGGGGGTAAAGCAGTTCTCCTCCCGGAGGAGCAGTTCTTC.

V usage is TRBV25-1 and J usage is TRBJ1-5; no definite D call. The ends were cut back, 4 bases at V and 5 bases at J, with 6 bases in the middle. The CDR3 is 12 residues long. Per germline, CDR1 MGHDK and CDR2 SYGVNS. CDR3 sequence reads: CASSAYDQPQHF. The CDR3 bases are TGTGCCAGCAGTGCTTATGATCAGCCCCAGCATTTT.

The rearrangement joins TRBV6-1 to TRBJ1-2; D is perhaps TRBD1 (6 bases). V was pared by 6 bases and J by 0 bases, with 14 bases between. Germline V gives CDR1 MNHNS, CDR2 SASEGT. The CDR3 runs 15 residues. In DNA, the CDR3 is TGTGCCAGCAGGAACCAGGGGCCAGCTAACTATGGCTACACCTTC. Residues: CASRNQGPANYGYTF.

This chain connects TRBV5-4 to TRBJ2-5; no definite D call. Trimming left V 0 bases short and J 0 bases short, with 6 bases between. Germline V gene lookup returns CDR1 SGHNT and CDR2 YYREEE (reference sequence). The CDR3 covers 14 residues. CDR3 DNA: TGTGCCAGCAGCTTGGAGAACTACCAAGAGACCCAGTACTTC. This codes for CASSLENYQETQYF.

As for this clone: Additional DNA sequences in this sample encode the identical CDR3. This chain connects TRBV20-1 to TRBJ2-7; D not resolved. This CDR3 has 11 residues. CDR1 is DFQATT, CDR2 SNEGSKA, per germline (reference sequence). The V end was cut by 1 base, the J end by 4 bases, with 5 bases between. CDR3 in amino acids: CSARAGYEQYF. CDR3 nucleotides: TGCAGTGCTAGAGCTGGATACGAGCAGTACTTC.

The rearrangement uses TRBV28 and TRBJ2-5; 8 bases map to TRBD1. The CDR3 is made up of 15 amino acids. V was pared by 7 bases and J by 4 bases, with 11 bases of the junction left unmatched. In germline, CDR1 is MDHEN, CDR2 SYDVKM. As DNA, the CDR3 is TGTGCCAGCAAGCCGACAGGGGAGAGGGGAGAGACCCAGTACTTC. It yields the protein CASKPTGERGETQYF.

The chain combines TRBV27 with TRBJ2-1, with TRBD1 identical over 11 bases. V trimming: 6 bases; J trimming: 3 bases; junction bases outside the gene matches: 7. Germline V gene lookup returns CDR1 MNHEY and CDR2 SMNVEV (reference sequence). This CDR3 has 16 amino acids. CDR3 protein: CASSHRGTGGYNEQFF. The CDR3, as DNA: TGTGCCAGCAGCCACAGGGGGACAGGGGGCTACAATGAGCAGTTCTTC.

The chain uses TRBV10-2 and TRBJ1-2; TRBD1 agrees at 8 bases. Germline assignment: CDR1 WSHSY and CDR2 SAAADI. CDR3 length equals 14 residues. After removal of 2 bases from V and 4 bases from J, the junction contained 3 bases not matched to a gene. CDR3 residues: CASSEVTGAYGYTF. The CDR3 DNA sequence: TGCGCCAGCAGTGAGGTGACAGGGGCCTATGGCTACACCTTC.

The chain recombines TRBV20-1 with TRBJ2-7; D remains unclear. V was cut by 6 bases and J by 3 bases, with 9 bases left in between. The V gene's germline CDR1 is DFQATT and CDR2 SNEGSKA (reference sequence). The CDR3 is 11 amino acids. This CDR3 is CSASFLYEQYF. CDR3 nucleotide sequence: TGCAGTGCCAGCTTCCTCTACGAGCAGTACTTC.

The chain joins TRBV9 to TRBJ1-2; D ambiguous. V was cut by 3 bases and J by 0 bases, with 9 bases left in between. The CDR3 is 14 amino acids. Germline values: CDR1 SGDLS, CDR2 YYNGEE. The CDR3 region is CASSAPGSNYGYTF. In DNA, the CDR3 is TGTGCCAGCAGCGCCCCAGGTTCTAACTATGGCTACACCTTC.

This chain connects TRBV6-5 to TRBJ2-3; D might be TRBD1 (6 bases). Germline V lookup: CDR1 MNHEY, CDR2 SVGAGI. The CDR3 has 14 residues. V lost 6 bases and J 2 bases, leaving 12 bases between the germline ends. DNA of the CDR3: TGTGCCAGCAGAGGACAGTTAGCCACAGATACGCAGTATTTT. This gives the protein CASRGQLATDTQYF.

Only one count was recorded for this clone. The chain combines TRBV10-3 with TRBJ1-5; 9 nucleotides match TRBD1. The V segment lost 10 bases and the J segment 6 bases; nucleotides outside the gene matches: 13. The germline CDR1 and CDR2 sequences are ENHRY and SYGVKD. This CDR3 spans 15 amino acids. CDR3 bases: TGTGCCACCAGGGGTGGACAGGGGCCTAGTCAGCCCCAGCATTTT. Translated: CATRGGQGPSQPQHF.

The V and J genes are TRBV5-4 and TRBJ1-1; D not resolved. The germline gives CDR1 SGHNT, CDR2 YYREEE (reference sequence). V was shortened by 2 bases and J by 0 bases, with 11 bases between the two germline ends. The CDR3 covers 15 residues. The CDR3 nucleotides are TGTGCCAGCAGCTTCTCTCGGGGAGTGAACACTGAAGCTTTCTTT. Translation gives CASSFSRGVNTEAFF.

The V gene is TRBV7-3, the J gene TRBJ2-5; 10 bases are a match to TRBD2. The J call is in doubt because the DNA end fits TRBJ2-7 better. The germline gives CDR1 SGHTA, CDR2 FQGTGA. This CDR3 contains 16 residues. CDR3 in amino acids: CASSLLPAGGPNEQYF. The DNA for the CDR3 is TGTGCCAGCAGCTTACTACCAGCGGGAGGGCCTAACGAGCAGTACTTC.

The J gene is TRBJ2-2, the V gene TRBV5-4; 8 bases match TRBD2. The CDR3 runs to 16 residues. After removal of 0 bases from V and 4 bases from J, the junction contained 5 bases not matched to a gene. Per germline, CDR1 SGHNT and CDR2 YYREEE (reference sequence). The CDR3 bases are TGTGCCAGCAGCTTGGGGGGACTAGGTGGCACCGGGGAGCTGTTTTTT. The encoded protein is CASSLGGLGGTGELFF.

This rearrangement joins TRBV6-1 to TRBJ1-2; D unresolved. V lost 2 bases and J 7 bases, leaving 26 bases between the germline ends. The CDR3 is 18 amino acids. Germline V gene lookup returns CDR1 MNHNS and CDR2 SASEGT. The CDR3 bases are TGTGCCAGCAGTGAACGGAAAGGGCCCACTCCCGGTCGGGTTGGCTACACCTTC. Its protein product is CASSERKGPTPGRVGYTF.

This chain links TRBV5-6 with TRBJ1-4; tentatively, D is TRBD1 (5 bases). Trimming cost V 4 bases and J 5 bases, with 9 bases left between them. Germline assignment: CDR1 SGHDT and CDR2 YYEEEE. CDR3 length: 13 amino acids. CDR3: CASSRDLNEKLFF. CDR3 in DNA: TGTGCCAGCAGCCGGGACCTCAATGAAAAACTGTTTTTT. The whole variable domain, filled in from reference TRBV5-6 and TRBJ1-4, reads DAGVTQSPTHLIKTRGQQVTLRCSPKSGHDTVSWYQQALGQGPQFIFQYYEEEERQRGNFPDRFSGHQFPNYSSELNVNALLLGDSALYLCASSRDLNEKLFFGSGTQLSVL.